Shown below are 5 T cell receptor beta chains from a single sample sequenced in a study of PD-L1 blockade in urothelial cancer. Assay: immunoSEQ multiplex PCR; the TCRdb copy retains only in-frame clones and omits some. Of some 100,000 clones in the sample, roughly nine tenths are singletons; the top ten hold approximately 0.88%. Material: PBMCs, obtained around atezolizumab (anti-PD-L1) treatment. These receptors originate from a woman of 80 years or more with urothelial cancer.

The chain carries TRBV7-2 and TRBJ2-2; 8 bases are a match to TRBD1. CDR1 and CDR2 from the germline V gene are SGHTA and FQGNSA. Trimming removed 5 bases from V and 8 bases from J; junction bases left unmatched: 7. The CDR3 is 14 residues long. The CDR3 DNA is TGTGCCAGCAGCAGAGGACAGGGTGTAGGGGAGCTGTTTTTT. It translates to CASSRGQGVGELFF.

The chain couples TRBV23-1 to TRBJ2-5, with 9 bases matching TRBD1. TRBV23-1 is an ORF; its function is uncertain. The CDR3 has 15 amino acids. J lost 3 bases, V lost 2 bases, and 4 bases had no gene match. The CDR3 spells CASSQRWTGEETQYF. The DNA of the CDR3 is TGCGCCAGCAGTCAACGGTGGACAGGGGAAGAGACCCAGTACTTC.

The gene calls are TRBV6-6 and TRBJ2-2; 8 bases map to TRBD2. CDR1 and CDR2 from the germline V gene are MNHNY and SVGAGI (reference sequence). Trimming removed 6 bases from V and 5 bases from J; junction bases left unmatched: 2. The CDR3 loop spans 13 amino acids. The CDR3 region has the DNA TGTGCCAGCAGCCGGGGGGGTACCGGGGAGCTGTTTTTT. Amino acids: CASSRGGTGELFF.

The chain has TRBV30 and TRBJ2-3, with TRBD2 identical over 12 bases. The CDR3 totals 17 residues. After removal of 5 bases from V and 5 bases from J, the junction contained 14 bases not matched to a gene. Germline CDR1 reads GTSNPN; CDR2 reads SVGIG (reference sequence). The CDR3 sequence: CAWGPGLAGWGQDTQYF. DNA of the CDR3: TGTGCCTGGGGCCCGGGACTAGCGGGTTGGGGTCAAGATACGCAGTATTTT. Full variable domain (outside the CDR3, taken from reference TRBV30 and TRBJ2-3): SQTIHQWPATLVQPVGSPLSLECTVEGTSNPNLYWYRQAAGRGLQLLFYSVGIGQISSEVPQNLSASRPQDRQFILSSKKLLLSDSGFYLCAWGPGLAGWGQDTQYFGPGTRLTVL.

The chain employs TRBV2 and TRBJ2-1, with TRBD2 matching over 9 bases. Germline values: CDR1 SNHLY, CDR2 FYNNEI. V lost 4 bases to trimming and J lost 4 bases; unmatched junction nucleotides: 2. The CDR3 sequence is 14 residues long. This CDR3 reads CASSVTSGYNEQFF. In DNA, the CDR3 is TGTGCCAGCAGTGTCACTAGCGGGTACAATGAGCAGTTCTTC.